This entry features one T cell receptor (beta chain) sequence. This entry is derived from a study of control samples from healthy donors and cancer patients. This table comes from immunoSEQ multiplex PCR, and its TCRdb copy is limited to in-frame clones, with some not included. Of some 120,000 clones listed, 85% to 90% are singletons. CDR3 length: 14 residues. V lost 0 bases and J lost 5, with 8 bases in between. In germline, CDR1 is KGHSH, CDR2 LQKENI. Sample: blood. This TCR was recovered from a woman aged 65 to 85 in good health. This chain links TRBV18 with TRBJ1-5, with D possibly TRBD1 on 5 matching bases. The CDR3 DNA reads TGTGCCAGCTCACCACCGTTGGGGGATCAGCCCCAGCATTTT. It encodes CASSPPLGDQPQHF.